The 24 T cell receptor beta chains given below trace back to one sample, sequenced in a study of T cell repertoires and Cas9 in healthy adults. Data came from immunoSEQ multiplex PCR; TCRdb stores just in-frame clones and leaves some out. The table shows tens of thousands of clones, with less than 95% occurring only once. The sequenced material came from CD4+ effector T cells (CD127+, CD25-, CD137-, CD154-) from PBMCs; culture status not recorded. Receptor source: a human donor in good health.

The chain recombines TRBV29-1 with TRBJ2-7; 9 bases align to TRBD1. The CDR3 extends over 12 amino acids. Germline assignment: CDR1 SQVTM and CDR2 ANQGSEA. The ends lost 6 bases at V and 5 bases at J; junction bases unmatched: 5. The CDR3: CSVGQGPNEQYF. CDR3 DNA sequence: TGCAGCGTGGGACAGGGTCCAAACGAGCAGTACTTC.

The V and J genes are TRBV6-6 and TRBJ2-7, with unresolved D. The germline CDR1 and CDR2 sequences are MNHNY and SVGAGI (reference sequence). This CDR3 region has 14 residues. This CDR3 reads CASSYPSLGPGWDV. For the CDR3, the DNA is TGTGCCAGCAGTTACCCCAGCCTAGGGCCGGGTTGGGACGTC.

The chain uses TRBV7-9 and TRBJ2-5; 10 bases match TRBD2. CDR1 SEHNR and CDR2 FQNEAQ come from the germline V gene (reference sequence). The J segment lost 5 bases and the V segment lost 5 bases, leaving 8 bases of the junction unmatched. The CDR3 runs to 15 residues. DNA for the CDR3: TGTGCCAGCAGCCCCACCAGCGGGGGGGTGGAGACCCAGTACTTC. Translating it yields CASSPTSGGVETQYF.

CDR3 amino acids: CASSHPGQFTTQETQYF. CDR3 sequence (DNA): TGCGCCAGCAGCCACCCGGGACAGTTCACTACCCAAGAGACCCAGTACTTC. V and J are TRBV4-1 and TRBJ2-5; TRBD1 agrees at 7 bases. V gave up 3 bases and J gave up 1 base; unmatched junction bases: 11. Per germline, CDR1 MGHRA and CDR2 YSYEKL. The CDR3 contains 17 residues.

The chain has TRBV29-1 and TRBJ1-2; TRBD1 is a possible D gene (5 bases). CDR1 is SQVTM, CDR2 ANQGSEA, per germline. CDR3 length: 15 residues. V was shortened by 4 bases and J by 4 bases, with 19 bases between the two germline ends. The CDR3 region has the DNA TGCAGCGTTGTGGACGTGGGGCCAGGGCTCTATGGCTACACCTTC. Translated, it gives CSVVDVGPGLYGYTF.

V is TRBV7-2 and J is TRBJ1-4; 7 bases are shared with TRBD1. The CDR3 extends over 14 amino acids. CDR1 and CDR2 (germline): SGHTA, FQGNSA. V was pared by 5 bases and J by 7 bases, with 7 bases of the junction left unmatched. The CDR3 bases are TGTGCCAGCAGCCCAGGGGGTCCGGTTGAAAAACTGTTTTTT. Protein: CASSPGGPVEKLFF.

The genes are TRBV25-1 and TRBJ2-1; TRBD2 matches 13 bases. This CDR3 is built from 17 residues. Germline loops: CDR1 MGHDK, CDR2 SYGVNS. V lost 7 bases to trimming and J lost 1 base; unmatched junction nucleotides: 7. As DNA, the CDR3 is TGTGCCAGCAAGAGAACTAGCGGGAGGGGGTCCTACAATGAGCAGTTCTTC. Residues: CASKRTSGRGSYNEQFF.

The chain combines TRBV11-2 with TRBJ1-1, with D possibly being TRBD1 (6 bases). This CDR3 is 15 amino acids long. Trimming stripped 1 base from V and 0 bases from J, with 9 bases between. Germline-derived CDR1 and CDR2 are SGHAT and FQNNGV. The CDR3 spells CASSLGTAMNTEAFF. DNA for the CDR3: TGTGCCAGCAGCTTAGGGACAGCTATGAACACTGAAGCTTTCTTT.

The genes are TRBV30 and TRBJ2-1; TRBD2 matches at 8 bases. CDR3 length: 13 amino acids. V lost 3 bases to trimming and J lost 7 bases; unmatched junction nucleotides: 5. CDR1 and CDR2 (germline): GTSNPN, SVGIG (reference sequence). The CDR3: CAWRTAGVNEQFF. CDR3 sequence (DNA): TGTGCCTGGAGGACAGCGGGGGTGAATGAGCAGTTCTTC.

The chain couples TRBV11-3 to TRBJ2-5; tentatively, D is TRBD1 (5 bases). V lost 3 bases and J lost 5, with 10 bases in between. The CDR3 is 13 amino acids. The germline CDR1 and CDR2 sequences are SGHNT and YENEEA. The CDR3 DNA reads TGTGCCAGCAGCTTTCTCTGGGGCGAGACCCAGTACTTC. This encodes CASSFLWGETQYF.

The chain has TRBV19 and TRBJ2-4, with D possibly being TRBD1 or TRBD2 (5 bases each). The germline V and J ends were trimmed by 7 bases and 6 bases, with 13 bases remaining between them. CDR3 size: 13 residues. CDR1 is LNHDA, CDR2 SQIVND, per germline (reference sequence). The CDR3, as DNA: TGTGCCAGTAATCCGGGACCCGCAAACATTCAGTACTTC. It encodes CASNPGPANIQYF.

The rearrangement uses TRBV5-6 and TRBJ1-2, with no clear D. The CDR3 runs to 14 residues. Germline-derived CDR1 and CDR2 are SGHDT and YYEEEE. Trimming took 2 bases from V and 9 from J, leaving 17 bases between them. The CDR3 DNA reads TGTGCCAGCAGCTTAATAGTGGCAGTTTTTCGCTACACCTTC. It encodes CASSLIVAVFRYTF.

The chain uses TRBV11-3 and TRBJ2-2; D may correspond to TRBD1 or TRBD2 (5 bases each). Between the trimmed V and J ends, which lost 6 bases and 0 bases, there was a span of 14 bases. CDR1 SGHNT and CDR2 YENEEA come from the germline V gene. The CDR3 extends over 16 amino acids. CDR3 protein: CASSPNGGTNTGELFF. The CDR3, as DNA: TGTGCCAGCAGTCCCAATGGGGGAACGAACACCGGGGAGCTGTTTTTT.

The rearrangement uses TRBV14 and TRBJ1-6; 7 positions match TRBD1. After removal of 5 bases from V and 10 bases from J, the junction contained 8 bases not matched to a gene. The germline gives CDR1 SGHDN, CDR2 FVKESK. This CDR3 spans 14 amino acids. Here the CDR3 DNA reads TGTGCCAGCAGCGGGACTACAGGGGTGTCACCCCTCCACTTT. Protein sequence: CASSGTTGVSPLHF.

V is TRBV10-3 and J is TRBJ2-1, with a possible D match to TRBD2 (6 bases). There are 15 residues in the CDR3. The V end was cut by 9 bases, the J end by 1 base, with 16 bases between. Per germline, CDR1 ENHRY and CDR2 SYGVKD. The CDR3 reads CAISRGSESYNEQFF. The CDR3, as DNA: TGTGCCATATCCCGGGGGAGCGAGTCCTACAATGAGCAGTTCTTC.

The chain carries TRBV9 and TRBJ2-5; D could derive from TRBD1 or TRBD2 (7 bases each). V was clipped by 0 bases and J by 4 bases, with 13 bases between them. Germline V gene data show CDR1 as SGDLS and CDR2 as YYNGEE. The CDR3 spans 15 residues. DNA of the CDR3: TGTGCCAGCAGCGTAGCTACAGGGGAGGGAGAGACCCAGTACTTC. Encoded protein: CASSVATGEGETQYF.

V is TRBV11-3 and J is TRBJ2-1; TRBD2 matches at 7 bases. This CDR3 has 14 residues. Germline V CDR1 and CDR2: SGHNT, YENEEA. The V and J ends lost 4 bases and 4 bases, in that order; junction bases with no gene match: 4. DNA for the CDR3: TGTGCCAGCAGCTCAGCGGGGACGTACAATGAGCAGTTCTTC. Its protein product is CASSSAGTYNEQFF.

The CDR3 DNA follows: TGTGCCAGCAGCCCTTCCGGGACAGGGCCATACGAGCAGTACTTC. This gives the protein CASSPSGTGPYEQYF. The chain employs TRBV7-7 and TRBJ2-7; 9 bases agree with TRBD1. V shed 5 bases, J shed 4 bases, and the junction held 9 bases outside the gene matches. There are 15 residues in the CDR3. Germline V gene data show CDR1 as SSHAT and CDR2 as FNYEAQ (reference sequence). The whole variable domain, remainder taken from reference TRBV7-7 and TRBJ2-7, is GAGVSQSPRYKVTKRGQDVTLRCDPISSHATLYWYQQALGQGPEFLTYFNYEAQPDKSGLPSDRFSAERPEGSISTLTIQRTEQRDSAMYRCASSPSGTGPYEQYFGPGTRLTVT.

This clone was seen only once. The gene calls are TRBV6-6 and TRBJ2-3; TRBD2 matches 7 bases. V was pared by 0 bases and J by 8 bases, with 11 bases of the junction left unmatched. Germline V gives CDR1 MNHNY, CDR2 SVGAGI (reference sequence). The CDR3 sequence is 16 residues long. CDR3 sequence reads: CASSYSTGGSISTQYF. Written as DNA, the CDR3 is TGTGCCAGCAGTTACTCGACGGGGGGATCTATAAGTACGCAGTATTTT.

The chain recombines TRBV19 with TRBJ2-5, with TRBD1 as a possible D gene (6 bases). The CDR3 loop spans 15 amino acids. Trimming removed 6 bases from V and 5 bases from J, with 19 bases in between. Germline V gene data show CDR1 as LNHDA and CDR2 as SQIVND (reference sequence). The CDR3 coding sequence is TGTGCCAGTAGCTATGGACGAGGGGGATCTGAGACCCAGTACTTC. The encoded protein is CASSYGRGGSETQYF.

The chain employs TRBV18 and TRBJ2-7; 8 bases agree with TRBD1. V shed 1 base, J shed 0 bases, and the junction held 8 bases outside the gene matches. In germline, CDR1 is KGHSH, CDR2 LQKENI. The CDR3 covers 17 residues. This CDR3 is CASSPRRTGPSSYEQYV. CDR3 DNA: TGTGCCAGCTCACCACGCCGGACAGGGCCCAGCTCCTACGAGCAGTACGTC.

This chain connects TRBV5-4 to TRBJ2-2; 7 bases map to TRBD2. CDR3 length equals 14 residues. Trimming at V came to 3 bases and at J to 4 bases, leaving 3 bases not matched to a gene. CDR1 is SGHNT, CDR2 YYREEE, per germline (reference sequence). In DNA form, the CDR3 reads TGTGCCAGCAGCTCAGGGAGGGCCACCGGGGAGCTGTTTTTT. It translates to CASSSGRATGELFF.

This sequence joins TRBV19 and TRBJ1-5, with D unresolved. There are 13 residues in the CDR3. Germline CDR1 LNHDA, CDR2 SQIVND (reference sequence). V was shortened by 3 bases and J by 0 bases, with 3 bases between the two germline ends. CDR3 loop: CASSISSNQPQHF. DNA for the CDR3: TGTGCCAGTAGTATTTCTAGCAATCAGCCCCAGCATTTT.

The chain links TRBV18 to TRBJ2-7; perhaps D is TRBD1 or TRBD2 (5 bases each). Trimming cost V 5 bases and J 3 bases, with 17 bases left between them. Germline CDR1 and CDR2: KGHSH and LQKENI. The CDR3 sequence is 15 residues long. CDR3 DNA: TGTGCCAGCTCATCCACCGGGACGGGCAACTACGAGCAGTACTTC. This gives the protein CASSSTGTGNYEQYF.